This entry is about one T cell receptor (beta chain). The antigen is unknown. CDR3 length equals 16 residues. Germline values: CDR1 MRHNA, CDR2 SNTAGT. V shed 2 bases, J shed 3 bases, and the junction held 7 bases outside the gene matches. Primers for the PCR totalled 60 Vbeta and 13 Jbeta. Here immunoSEQ multiplex PCR was the method, and the copy in TCRdb shows in-frame clones only, minus some. Found here are under 300,000 clones, 80% to 95% of them singletons; the top ten hold 1.7%. This specimen comes from a study of cytomegalovirus exposure and HLA in healthy donors. Study-wide points: TCR beta V- and J-gene trimming was later associated with a missense DCLRE1C variant. In a later analysis, TCR association rates varied by HLA locus: DRB1 most, HLA-C fewest. In vitro experiments confirmed that a few CMV-associated chains were specific for CMV antigens.

V is TRBV6-4 and J is TRBJ2-1; 7 bases align to TRBD2. The clonotype was recovered from a girl under 10 years old in good health and CMV-seronegative. Specimen: PBMCs. CDR3 nucleotide sequence: TGTGCCAGCAGTGACGTGGCGGGAGTTAACTACAATGAGCAGTTCTTC. This sequence encodes CASSDVAGVNYNEQFF.